A selection of T cell receptor beta chains follows, all from one sample in a study of vaccination and CD4 T cells after COVID-19. One entry per CDR3 protein results from TCRdb running MiXCR on the PCR reads. The sample holds around 19,000 distinct CDR3 sequences, around 78% seen once. Which antigens these TCRs recognize remains unknown. The material was CD4+ T cells from blood, cultured in vitro, obtained after SARS-CoV-2 vaccination. These receptor sequences come from a human donor who received a COVID-19 vaccine. Both conserved end residues are part of each CDR3. The D gene is left open where the match is weak. Some rows mark clone size as missing; the rest say once, few, many or name a class of expanded clone.

TRBJ1-2 | - | TRBD1 | TRBV6-1 | TGTGCCAGCAGCCTCGGGACAGGAGGGGGCATCTATGGCTACACCTTC | CASSLGTGGGIYGYTF
TRBJ2-3 | - | TRBD2 | TRBV7-2 | TGTGCCAGCAGCTTAGGGACTAGCGGGGGCCCGCTGGATACGCAGTATTTT | CASSLGTSGGPLDTQYF
TRBJ1-2 | - | - | TRBV20-1 | TGCAGTGCTAGCGGGGTGGGCGGAAAGAACTATGGCTACACCTTC | CSASGVGGKNYGYTF
TRBJ2-3 | - | - | TRBV6-2/TRBV6-3 | TGTGCCAGCAGTTTCTCAGATACGCAGTATTTT | CASSFSDTQYF
TRBJ1-1 | - | - | TRBV20-1 | TGCAGTGCTAGAGTGAACACTGAAGCTTTCTTT | CSARVNTEAFF
TRBJ1-5 | - | - | TRBV19 | TGTGCCACCGGGCCTATTAGCAATCAGCCCCAGCATTTT | CATGPISNQPQHF
TRBJ1-5 | - | - | TRBV12-3/TRBV12-4 | TGTGCCAGCAGTTTGGCGGGGCCCCAGCATTTT | CASSLAGPQHF
TRBJ2-7 | once | - | TRBV6-1 | TGTGCCAGCAGTGGCCACTTGCCCTCCTACGAGCAGTACTTC | CASSGHLPSYEQYF
TRBJ1-2 | - | TRBD1 | TRBV3-1 | TGTGCCAGCAGCCAAGGGGACAGCTACTATGGCTACACCTTC | CASSQGDSYYGYTF
TRBJ2-3 | - | - | TRBV2 | TGTGCCAGCAGTGAAATCAGGGACTCAGATACGCAGTATTTT | CASSEIRDSDTQYF
TRBJ1-2 | - | TRBD1 | TRBV6-1 | TGTGCCAGCAGTACCCTGGGACAGGGGGCAGGGGGCTACACCTTC | CASSTLGQGAGGYTF
TRBJ2-5 | - | - | TRBV7-6 | TGTGCCAGCAGCCACGACCAAGAGACCCAGTACTTC | CASSHDQETQYF
TRBJ1-2 | - | - | TRBV20-1 | TGCAGTGCTAGGAGGTCGGGTCATGGCTACACCTTC | CSARRSGHGYTF
TRBJ1-2 | - | - | TRBV6-1 | TGTGCCAGCAGCCGACAGGCGGAGAACTATGGCTACACCTTC | CASSRQAENYGYTF
TRBJ2-7 | - | - | TRBV24-1 | TGTGCCACCAGTGCAGGGGCCGATACCTACGAGCAGTACTTC | CATSAGADTYEQYF
TRBJ2-2 | - | - | TRBV6-2/TRBV6-3 | TGTGCCAGCCTAAACCCCGGGGAGCTGTTTTTT | CASLNPGELFF
TRBJ2-5 | - | TRBD2 | TRBV12-3/TRBV12-4 | TGTGCCAGCAGTTTAGGGGGGACTAGCGAAGAGACCCAGTACTTC | CASSLGGTSEETQYF
TRBJ2-1 | - | - | TRBV14 | TGTGCCAGCAGCCAACTATCCCAGGGACAGCAGTTCTTC | CASSQLSQGQQFF
TRBJ2-2 | - | - | TRBV6-1 | TGTGCCAGCAGCAAGGGACGCGCCACCGGGGAGCTGTTTTTT | CASSKGRATGELFF
TRBJ1-6 | - | - | TRBV2 | TGTGCCAGCAGTGGGGGTGGAGGCAGCTCCTATAATTCACCCCTCCACTTT | CASSGGGGSSYNSPLHF
TRBJ1-1 | - | - | TRBV27 | TGTGCCACCAAAAACCGAGTGAACACTGAAGCTTTCTTT | CATKNRVNTEAFF
TRBJ2-5 | - | - | TRBV11-2 | TGTGCCAGCAGCTTAGTAAGCCCAGGTGGACAAGAGACCCAGTACTTC | CASSLVSPGGQETQYF
TRBJ1-3 | - | - | TRBV7-2 | TGTGCCAGCAGCTGGGCGATGTTGGGATCTGGAAACACCATATATTTT | CASSWAMLGSGNTIYF
TRBJ2-7 | - | TRBD2 | TRBV6-5 | TGTGCCAGCAGTTACTCGATATACGGGGGGTCATCCTACGAGCAGTACTTC | CASSYSIYGGSSYEQYF
TRBJ1-4 | - | TRBD1 | TRBV7-6 | TGTGCCAGCAGCCCCGGGACAGGGTATAATGAAAAACTGTTTTTT | CASSPGTGYNEKLFF
TRBJ2-5 | - | TRBD2 | TRBV20-1 | TGCAGTGCGCGGACTAGCGGAAGAGAGACCCAGTACTTC | CSARTSGRETQYF
TRBJ2-7 | - | TRBD1 | TRBV2 | TGTGCCACCAGGGGGACAGAATCCTACGAGCAGTACTTC | CATRGTESYEQYF
TRBJ2-3 | - | TRBD2 | TRBV7-2 | TGTGCCAGCAGCGACGGGACTAGTCTACCGGATACGCAGTATTTT | CASSDGTSLPDTQYF
TRBJ1-5 | - | - | TRBV6-1 | TGTGCCAGCATTTCTTCGGGGGGTGGCGATCAGCCCCAGCATTTT | CASISSGGGDQPQHF
TRBJ1-1 | - | - | TRBV12-5 | TGTGCTAGTGGTTTGGTTACGGGCAGTTTGGGGAACACTGAAGCTTTCTTT | CASGLVTGSLGNTEAFF
TRBJ2-5 | - | - | TRBV24-1 | TGTGCCACCAGTGCCTACAGTGCAGAGACCCAGTACTTC | CATSAYSAETQYF
TRBJ2-7 | - | TRBD1 | TRBV7-9 | TGTGCCAGCAGCCCCGGCCGGGACAGATCTTACGAGCAGTACTTC | CASSPGRDRSYEQYF
TRBJ2-5 | - | TRBD1 | TRBV2 | TGTGCCAGCAGGCAAGACAGGGACCAAGAGACCCAGTACTTC | CASRQDRDQETQYF
TRBJ2-2 | - | TRBD1 | TRBV6-1 | TGTGCCAACGAGATACAGGGGGTCTTGGACACCGGGGAGCTGTTTTTT | CANEIQGVLDTGELFF
TRBJ1-6 | - | - | TRBV7-2 | TGTGCCAGCAGCTTAGGAGTCGGCCTGGTAGGACCCCTCCACTTT | CASSLGVGLVGPLHF
TRBJ1-1 | - | - | TRBV7-2 | TGTGCCAGCAGCTTAGAGGGAACTATGAACACTGAAGCTTTCTTT | CASSLEGTMNTEAFF
TRBJ1-1 | - | - | TRBV5-4 | TGTGCCAGCAGCGTTATTAGCACTGAAGCTTTCTTT | CASSVISTEAFF
TRBJ1-3 | - | - | TRBV30 | TGTGCCTGGAGTGAAGGGGCGCAGGCCATATATTTT | CAWSEGAQAIYF
TRBJ1-1 | once | - | TRBV25-1 | TGCGCCAGCAGCACCGGGACGGCGAACACTGAAGCTTTCTTT | CASSTGTANTEAFF
TRBJ1-1 | few | TRBD1 | TRBV12-3/TRBV12-4 | TGTGCCAGCAGGGTACAGGGGCGCACTGAAGCTTTCTTT | CASRVQGRTEAFF
TRBJ2-5 | - | TRBD1 | TRBV7-2 | TGTGCCAGCAGCTTGGACCGGGACAGAGAGACCCAGTACTTC | CASSLDRDRETQYF
TRBJ2-5 | - | - | TRBV12-3/TRBV12-4 | TGTGCCAGCGGGCGGCAAGAGACCCAGTACTTC | CASGRQETQYF